This T cell receptor beta chain was documented in a study of vaccination and CD4 T cells after COVID-19. Study summary: Cellular stimulation was performed using overlapping spike peptides derived from SARS-CoV-2, HCoV-NL63, HCoV-OC43 and HCoV-229E.

Study-level results: The study examined relatively few convalescent patients and included no early post-infection timepoints.

Of note for this clonotype: The antigen is not known.

The Oncomine TCR Beta short-read assay sequenced DNA from cultured CD4+ T cells. After culture, CD4+ T cells served as the source for genomic DNA extraction. TCRdb processed the PCR reads anew with MiXCR; each CDR3 protein has one entry. Of more than 15,000 distinct CDR3 sequences in the sample, about 56% were seen once. As to treatment: roughly 11-day PBMC culture with coronavirus spike peptide pools or control peptides (ViraFEST assay). Half of the medium was exchanged for fresh IL-2 medium, first on day 3 and then on day 7. Trimming stripped 6 bases from V and 2 bases from J, with 11 bases between. This CDR3 is 14 amino acids long. Per germline, CDR1 DFQATT and CDR2 SNEGSKA (reference sequence).

This sequence joins TRBV20-1 and TRBJ1-6, with D unclear. This receptor was obtained from a human donor who had recovered from COVID-19. Source: CD4+ T cells from blood, cultured in vitro, taken before SARS-CoV-2 vaccination. DNA for the CDR3: TGCAGTGCCCAACGGACCACCTATAATTCACCCCTCCACTTT. Translation: CSAQRTTYNSPLHF.